The 7 T cell receptor beta chains reported below all come from one sample, sequenced in a study of T cells in Graves' hyperthyroidism and ophthalmopathy. Using RNA transcripts as the source, TCR beta CDR3 regions were amplified. First-round RT-PCR with HTBI primers amplified the TCR CDR3 region. TCRdb recomputed calls from the multiplex PCR reads with MiXCR, one row per CDR3 protein. The sample records hundreds of thousands of distinct CDR3 sequences, 38% being singletons. Sequenced input: blood. All receptors come from a man between 18 and 35 years old with Graves' hyperthyroidism.

This chain uses TRBV4-1 with TRBJ1-4; unclear D gene. There are 16 residues in the CDR3. The V and J ends lost 1 base and 7 bases respectively, with 16 bases between them. Germline V gene sequence: CDR1 MGHRA, CDR2 YSYEKL. CDR3 in amino acids: CASSQGLFGVAEKLFF. The CDR3 DNA sequence: TGCGCCAGCAGCCAAGGACTGTTTGGGGTGGCTGAAAAACTGTTTTTT.

V gene TRBV6-4 combines with J gene TRBJ1-3; D unresolved. Trimming stripped 2 bases from V and 4 bases from J, with 18 bases between. The CDR3 has 17 amino acids. The germline V gene has CDR1 MRHNA and CDR2 SNTAGT. The CDR3 nucleotides are TGTGCCAGCAGTGACATGGGCCGAGGGTCTGGCGGAAACACCATATATTTT. Translated, it gives CASSDMGRGSGGNTIYF.

This clonotype has ten or more counts. The chain links TRBV6-5 to TRBJ2-5; D ambiguous. Germline lookup yields CDR1 MNHEY and CDR2 SVGAGI. The CDR3 sequence is 11 residues long. Trimming took off 2 bases at V and 5 bases at J, with 3 bases between the two ends. The CDR3 DNA is TGTGCCAGCAGTTACGTGGAGACCCAGTACTTC. This gives the protein CASSYVETQYF.

The V gene is TRBV4-1, the J gene TRBJ1-1, with D perhaps matching TRBD1 (5 bases). The CDR3 runs to 16 residues. Germline assignment: CDR1 MGHRA and CDR2 YSYEKL. V lost 5 bases and J 7 bases, leaving 23 bases between the germline ends. DNA of the CDR3: TGCGCCAGCAGCTCTCGCCTGGGTGACAGCGTCAGTGAAGCTTTCTTT. Its protein product is CASSSRLGDSVSEAFF.

This clonotype was seen once. V usage is TRBV11-1 and J usage is TRBJ2-7; 7 bases agree with TRBD1. V shed 5 bases and J 5 bases; nucleotides not matched to a gene: 24. The CDR3 length is 19 residues. Germline V lookup: CDR1 SGHAT, CDR2 FQDESV (reference sequence). CDR3 protein: CASSPPEGAGPGAGDEQYF. The DNA for the CDR3 is TGTGCCAGCAGCCCCCCCGAGGGGGCAGGACCAGGGGCTGGTGACGAGCAGTACTTC. Complete variable domain (other parts from reference TRBV11-1 and TRBJ2-7): EAEVAQSPRYKITEKSQAVAFWCDPISGHATLYWYRQILGQGPELLVQFQDESVVDDSQLPKDRFSAERLKGVDSTLKIQPAELGDSAMYLCASSPPEGAGPGAGDEQYFGPGTRLTVT.

This clonotype showed up many times. The chain is built from TRBV19 and TRBJ2-7, with D uncertain. The CDR3 is made up of 12 amino acids. Germline loops: CDR1 LNHDA, CDR2 SQIVND (reference sequence). V dropped 6 bases and J dropped 3 bases, with 9 bases sitting between them. The CDR3 sequence is CASSSGRYEQYF. CDR3 DNA: TGTGCCAGTAGCTCCGGACGCTACGAGCAGTACTTC.

CDR3 in amino acids: CASSPRQPGLGNTEAFF. The DNA of the CDR3 is TGTGCCAGCAGCCCCCGCCAACCGGGGTTGGGGAACACTGAAGCTTTCTTT. The chain combines TRBV7-2 with TRBJ1-1; D is ambiguous. Germline CDR1 is SGHTA and CDR2 is FQGNSA. CDR3 size: 17 residues. V lost 5 bases and J 1 base, leaving 20 bases between the germline ends.